This T cell receptor (beta chain) was sequenced in a study of cytomegalovirus exposure and HLA in healthy donors. General study findings and limits: Across donors, sequencing depth was assumed by presence/absence analyses to be roughly uniform. The authors later linked a missense DCLRE1C variant to TCR beta V- and J-gene trimming. Cytomegalovirus association was listed for under 200 TCR beta chains.

Germline assignment: CDR1 SGHNT and CDR2 YYREEE (reference sequence). This CDR3 has 14 residues. Trimming stripped 4 bases from V and 4 bases from J, with 11 bases between. Both 60 Vbeta primers and 13 Jbeta primers went into the PCR. Measured with immunoSEQ multiplex PCR; TCRdb has only the in-frame clones, and not every one. The table includes 150,000 or so clones, approximately 80% detected once. Turning to this clone: Its antigen is not known.

This chain connects TRBV5-4 to TRBJ1-4, with TRBD1 as a possible D gene (6 bases). Material for sequencing was PBMCs. This TCR was sampled from a man aged 40-49 years in good health and CMV-seropositive. The CDR3 region has the DNA TGTGCCAGCAGCCCAGGGGCGGGTAATGAAAAACTGTTTTTT. Translating it yields CASSPGAGNEKLFF.